Below, 9 T cell receptor beta chains from the same sample are listed, as sequenced in a study of radiation and T cells in renal cell carcinoma. Specified time point: blood 4 weeks post-SBRT, at nephrectomy. Treatment meaning: 15 Gy SBRT to primary tumor, nephrectomy 4 weeks later. Sequencing was performed with immunoSEQ multiplex PCR; in TCRdb, only in-frame clones are kept and a portion is missing. This table has 130,000 to 150,000 clones, 65% to 90% appearing once. Sample: blood, taken from a patient whose treatment included radiotherapy and nephrectomy. All receptors come from a woman aged 45-59 years with renal cell carcinoma.

This clone was seen at least ten times. The chain is built from TRBV28 and TRBJ1-1; D gene uncertain. V lost 7 bases, J lost 3 bases, and 9 bases lay in between. Germline-derived CDR1 and CDR2 are MDHEN and SYDVKM. This CDR3 comprises 12 residues. The CDR3 protein is CASTKWDTEAFF. For the CDR3, the DNA is TGTGCCAGCACCAAATGGGACACTGAAGCTTTCTTT.

V and J are TRBV5-6 and TRBJ2-2; D uncertain. The germline V gene has CDR1 SGHDT and CDR2 YYEEEE. Trimming shortened V by 2 bases and J by 2 bases, and 7 bases separated the two germline ends. The CDR3 totals 14 residues. Here the CDR3 reads CASSFGDNTGELFF. CDR3 sequence (DNA): TGTGCCAGCAGCTTTGGGGATAACACCGGGGAGCTGTTTTTT.

The gene calls are TRBV21-1 and TRBJ2-7; the D call of TRBD2 is as the table states it, not checked on the DNA. TRBV21-1 represents a pseudogene. The CDR3 sequence is 12 residues long. This chain's CDR3 is CASSKARGTQYF. DNA of the CDR3: TGTGCCAGCAGCAAAGCGCGGGGGACGCAGTACTTC.

This clone was detected a few times. The CDR3 region has the DNA TGTGCCACCATCAAAAGCTTCAGAGTCTACGAGCAGTACTTC. Its protein is CATIKSFRVYEQYF. The J gene is TRBJ2-7, the V gene TRBV28; no firm D call. Germline CDR1 and CDR2: MDHEN and SYDVKM. The CDR3 spans 14 residues. The ends were cut back, 10 bases at V and 3 bases at J, with 19 bases in the middle.

J is TRBJ2-7 and V is TRBV6-6; 8 bases match TRBD1. J gave up 4 bases and V 7 bases, and 9 bases lay outside the gene matches. CDR3 length: 14 residues. Germline CDR1 and CDR2: MNHNY and SVGAGI (reference sequence). In nucleotides, the CDR3 is TGTGCCAGCACCCCCGGACAGGGCAGGTACGAGCAGTACTTC. This encodes CASTPGQGRYEQYF.

A note on this clone: At one boundary the junction diverges from the germline segment, which might be a read error. V gene TRBV9 combines with J gene TRBJ2-5; 7 bases fit TRBD1. CDR1 is SGDLS and CDR2 is YYNGEE in the germline V gene. The CDR3 consists of 16 residues. The CDR3 DNA reads as TGTGCCAGCAGCACCCACGGGGCAGGGGGAAAAGAGGCCCAGTACTTC. Translating it yields CASSTHGAGGKEAQYF.

The J gene is TRBJ1-2, the V gene TRBV19; 7 bases agree with TRBD1. This CDR3 contains 13 residues. V lost 5 bases, J lost 7 bases, and 7 bases stayed unmatched. Per the germline V gene, CDR1 is LNHDA and CDR2 is SQIVND (reference sequence). The CDR3 nucleotides read TGTGCCAGTAGTCTACAGGGGTTTAGTGGCTACACCTTC. Amino acid sequence: CASSLQGFSGYTF.

The V call is TRBV9, the J call TRBJ2-2; no definite D call. The CDR3 has 16 residues. V dropped 1 base and J dropped 2 bases, with 12 bases sitting between them. Germline CDR1 reads SGDLS; CDR2 reads YYNGEE. DNA for the CDR3: TGTGCCAGCAGCGTATTCAATACGGTCAACACCGGGGAGCTGTTTTTT. Its protein product is CASSVFNTVNTGELFF.

The chain links TRBV2 to TRBJ2-7, with D uncertain. Germline loops: CDR1 SNHLY, CDR2 FYNNEI. V was clipped by 6 bases and J by 1 base, with 13 bases between them. The CDR3 spans 14 residues. The CDR3 spells CASRQSTESYEQYF. The DNA for the CDR3 is TGTGCCAGCAGACAGAGCACCGAATCCTACGAGCAGTACTTC.